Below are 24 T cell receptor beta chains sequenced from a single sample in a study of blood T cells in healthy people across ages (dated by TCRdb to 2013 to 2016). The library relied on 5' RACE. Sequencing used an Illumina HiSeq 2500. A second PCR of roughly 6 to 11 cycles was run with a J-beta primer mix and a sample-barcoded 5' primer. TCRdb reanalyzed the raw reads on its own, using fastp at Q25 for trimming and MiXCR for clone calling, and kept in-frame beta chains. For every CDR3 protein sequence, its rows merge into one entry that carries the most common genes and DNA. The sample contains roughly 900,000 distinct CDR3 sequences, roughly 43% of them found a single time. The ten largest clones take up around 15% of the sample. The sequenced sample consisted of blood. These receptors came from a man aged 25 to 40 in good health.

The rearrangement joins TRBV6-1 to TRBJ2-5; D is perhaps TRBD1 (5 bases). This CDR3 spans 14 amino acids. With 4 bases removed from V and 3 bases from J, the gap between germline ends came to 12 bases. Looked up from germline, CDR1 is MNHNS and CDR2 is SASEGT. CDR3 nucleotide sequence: TGTGCCAGCAGTGTGAATCAGGGAAAAGAGACCCAGTACTTC. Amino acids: CASSVNQGKETQYF.

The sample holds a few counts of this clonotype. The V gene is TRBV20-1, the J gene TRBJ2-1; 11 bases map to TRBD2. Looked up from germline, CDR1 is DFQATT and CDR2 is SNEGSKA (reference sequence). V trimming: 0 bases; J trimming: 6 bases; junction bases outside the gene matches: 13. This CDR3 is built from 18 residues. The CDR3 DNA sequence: TGCAGTGCTAGAGATTTCCGTCCGACTAGCGGGGACCCCAATGAGCAGTTCTTC. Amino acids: CSARDFRPTSGDPNEQFF.

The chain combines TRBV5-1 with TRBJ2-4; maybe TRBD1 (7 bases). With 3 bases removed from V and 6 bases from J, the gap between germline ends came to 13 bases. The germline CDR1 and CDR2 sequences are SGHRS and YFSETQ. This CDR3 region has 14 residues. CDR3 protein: CASSSSGGPNIQYF. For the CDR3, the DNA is TGCGCCAGCAGCTCCTCAGGGGGGCCAAACATTCAGTACTTC.

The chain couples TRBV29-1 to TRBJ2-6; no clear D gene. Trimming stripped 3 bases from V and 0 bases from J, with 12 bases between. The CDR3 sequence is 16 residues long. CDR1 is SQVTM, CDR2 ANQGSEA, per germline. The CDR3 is CSVDPADRSGANVLTF. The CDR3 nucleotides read TGCAGCGTTGACCCGGCGGATCGCTCTGGGGCCAACGTCCTGACTTTC.

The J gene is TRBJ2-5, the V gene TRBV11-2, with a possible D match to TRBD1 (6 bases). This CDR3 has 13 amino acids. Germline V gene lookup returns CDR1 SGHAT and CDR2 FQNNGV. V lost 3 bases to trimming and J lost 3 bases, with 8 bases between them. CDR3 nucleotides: TGTGCCAGCAGCTTGGACAGCAAAGAGACCCAGTACTTC. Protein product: CASSLDSKETQYF.

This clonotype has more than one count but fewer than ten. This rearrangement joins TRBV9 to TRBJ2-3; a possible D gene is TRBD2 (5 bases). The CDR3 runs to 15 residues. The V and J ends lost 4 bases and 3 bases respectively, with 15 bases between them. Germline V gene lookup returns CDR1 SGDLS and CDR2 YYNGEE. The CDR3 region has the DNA TGTGCCAGCAGCCCCCTTTCGAGGGTAACAGATACGCAGTATTTT. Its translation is CASSPLSRVTDTQYF.

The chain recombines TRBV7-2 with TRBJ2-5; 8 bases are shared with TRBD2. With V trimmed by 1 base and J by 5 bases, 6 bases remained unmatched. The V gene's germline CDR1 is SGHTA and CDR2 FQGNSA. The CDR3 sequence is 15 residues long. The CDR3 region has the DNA TGTGCCAGCAGCTTAGAGGCCCGGACTAGCGAGACCCAGTACTTC. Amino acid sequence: CASSLEARTSETQYF.

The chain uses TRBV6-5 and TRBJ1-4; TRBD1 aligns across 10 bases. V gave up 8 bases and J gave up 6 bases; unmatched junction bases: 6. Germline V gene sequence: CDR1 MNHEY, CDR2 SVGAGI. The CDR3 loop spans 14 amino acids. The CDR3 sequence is CASGTGETDEKLFF. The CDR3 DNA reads TGTGCCAGCGGGACAGGGGAGACTGATGAAAAACTGTTTTTT.

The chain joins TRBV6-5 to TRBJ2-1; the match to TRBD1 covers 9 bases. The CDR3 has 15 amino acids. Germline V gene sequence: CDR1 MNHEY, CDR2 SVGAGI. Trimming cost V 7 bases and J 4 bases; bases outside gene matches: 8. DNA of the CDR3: TGTGCCAGCACCCCGGGACAGGGCATTTACAATGAGCAGTTCTTC. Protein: CASTPGQGIYNEQFF.

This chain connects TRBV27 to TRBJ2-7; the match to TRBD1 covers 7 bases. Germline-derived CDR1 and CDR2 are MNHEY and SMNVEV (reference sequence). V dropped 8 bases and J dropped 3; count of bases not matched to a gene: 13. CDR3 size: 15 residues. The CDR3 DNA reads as TGTGCCAGCCGTCCTACCTCAGGGGGACACTACGAGCAGTACTTC. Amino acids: CASRPTSGGHYEQYF.

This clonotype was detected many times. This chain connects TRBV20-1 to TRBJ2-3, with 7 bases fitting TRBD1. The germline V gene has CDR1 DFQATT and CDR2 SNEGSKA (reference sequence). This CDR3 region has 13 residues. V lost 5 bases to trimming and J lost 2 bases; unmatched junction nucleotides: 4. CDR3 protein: CSALTGITDTQYF. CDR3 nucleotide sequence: TGCAGTGCTTTGACAGGGATCACAGATACGCAGTATTTT.

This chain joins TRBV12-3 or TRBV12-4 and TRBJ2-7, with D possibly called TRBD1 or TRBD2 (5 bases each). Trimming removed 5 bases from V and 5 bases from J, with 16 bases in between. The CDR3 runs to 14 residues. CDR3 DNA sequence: TGTGCCAGCAGTCCCCTCCCGACAGCGGACGAGCAGTACTTC. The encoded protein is CASSPLPTADEQYF.

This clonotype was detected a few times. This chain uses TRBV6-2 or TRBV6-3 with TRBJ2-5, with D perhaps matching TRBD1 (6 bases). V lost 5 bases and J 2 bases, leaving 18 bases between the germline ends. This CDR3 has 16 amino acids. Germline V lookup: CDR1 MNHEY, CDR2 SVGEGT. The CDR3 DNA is TGTGCCAGCAGTGGACCCATACTCGGACAGCAAGAGACCCAGTACTTC. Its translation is CASSGPILGQQETQYF.

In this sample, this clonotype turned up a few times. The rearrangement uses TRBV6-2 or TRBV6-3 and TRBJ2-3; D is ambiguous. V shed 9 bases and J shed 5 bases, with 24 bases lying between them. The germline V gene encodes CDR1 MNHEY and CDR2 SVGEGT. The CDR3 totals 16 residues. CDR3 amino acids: CASHRRIAVRRDTQYF. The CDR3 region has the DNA TGTGCCAGTCACCGTCGTATAGCCGTCCGGAGAGATACGCAGTATTTT.

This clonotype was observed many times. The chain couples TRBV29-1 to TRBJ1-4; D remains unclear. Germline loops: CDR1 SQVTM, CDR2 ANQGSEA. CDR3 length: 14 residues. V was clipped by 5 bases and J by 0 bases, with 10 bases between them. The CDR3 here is CSVWARATNEKLFF. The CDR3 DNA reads TGCAGCGTTTGGGCGCGAGCAACTAATGAAAAACTGTTTTTT.

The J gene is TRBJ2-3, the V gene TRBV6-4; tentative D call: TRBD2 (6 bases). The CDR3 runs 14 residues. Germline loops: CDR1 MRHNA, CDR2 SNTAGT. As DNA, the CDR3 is TGTACCGGCAGTGACCTAGGAGGGTCGGATACGCAGTATTTT. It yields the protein CTGSDLGGSDTQYF.

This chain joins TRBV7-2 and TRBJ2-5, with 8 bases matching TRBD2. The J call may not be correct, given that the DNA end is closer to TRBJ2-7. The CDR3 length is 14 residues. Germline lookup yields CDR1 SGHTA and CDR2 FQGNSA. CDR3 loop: CASSFQRGPYEQYF. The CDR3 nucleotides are TGTGCCAGCAGCTTCCAGCGGGGGCCTTACGAGCAGTACTTC.

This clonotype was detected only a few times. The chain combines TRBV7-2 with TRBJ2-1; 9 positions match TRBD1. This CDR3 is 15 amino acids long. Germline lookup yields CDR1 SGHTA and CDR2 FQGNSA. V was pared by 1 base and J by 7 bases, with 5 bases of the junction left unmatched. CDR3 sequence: CASSLEGQGGNEQFF. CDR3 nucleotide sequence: TGTGCCAGCAGCTTAGAGGGACAGGGTGGGAATGAGCAGTTCTTC.

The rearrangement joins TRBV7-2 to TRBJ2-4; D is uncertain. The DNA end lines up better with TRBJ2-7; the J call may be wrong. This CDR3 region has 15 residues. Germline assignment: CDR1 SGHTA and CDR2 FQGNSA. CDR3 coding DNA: TGTGCCAGCAGCCCCGCCTCGGGCCTAAACTACGAGCAGTACTTC. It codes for CASSPASGLNYEQYF.

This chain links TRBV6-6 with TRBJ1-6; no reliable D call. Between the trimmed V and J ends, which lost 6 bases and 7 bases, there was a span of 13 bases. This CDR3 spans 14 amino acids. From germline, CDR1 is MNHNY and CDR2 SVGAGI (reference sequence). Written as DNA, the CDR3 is TGTGCCAGCAGAACGTCGGGGTACAATTCACCCCTCCACTTT. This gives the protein CASRTSGYNSPLHF.

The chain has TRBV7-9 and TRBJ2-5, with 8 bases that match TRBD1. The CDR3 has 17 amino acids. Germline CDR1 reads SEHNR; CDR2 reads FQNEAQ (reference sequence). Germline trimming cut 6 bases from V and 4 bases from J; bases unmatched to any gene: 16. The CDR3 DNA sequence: TGTGCCAGCAGTCCCCCGAACCCAGGGGGCAATGGAGAGACCCAGTACTTC. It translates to CASSPPNPGGNGETQYF. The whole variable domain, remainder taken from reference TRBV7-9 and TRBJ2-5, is DTGVSQNPRHKITKRGQNVTFRCDPISEHNRLYWYRQTLGQGPEFLTYFQNEAQLEKSRLLSDRFSAERPKGSFSTLEIQRTEQGDSAMYLCASSPPNPGGNGETQYFGPGTRLLVL.

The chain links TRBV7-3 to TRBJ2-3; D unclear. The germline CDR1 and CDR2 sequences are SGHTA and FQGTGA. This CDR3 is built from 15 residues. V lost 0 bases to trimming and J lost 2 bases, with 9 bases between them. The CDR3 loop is CASSLTGIPTDTQYF. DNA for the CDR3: TGTGCCAGCAGCTTAACAGGAATTCCCACAGATACGCAGTATTTT.

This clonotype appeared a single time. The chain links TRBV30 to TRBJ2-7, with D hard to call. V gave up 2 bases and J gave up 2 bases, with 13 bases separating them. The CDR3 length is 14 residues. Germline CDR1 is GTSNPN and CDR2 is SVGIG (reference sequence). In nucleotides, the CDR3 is TGTGCCTGGAGTCCTGGTATCTCCACCTACGAGCAGTACTTC. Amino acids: CAWSPGISTYEQYF.

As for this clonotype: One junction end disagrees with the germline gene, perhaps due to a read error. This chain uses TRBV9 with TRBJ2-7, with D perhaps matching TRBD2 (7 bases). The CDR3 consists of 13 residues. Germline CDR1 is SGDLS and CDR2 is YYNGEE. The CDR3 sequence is CASSGGGSYKQYF. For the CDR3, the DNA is TGTGCCAGCAGCGGGGGGGGCTCCTACAAGCAGTACTTC.